The sample holds a few counts of the clone carrying this T cell receptor beta chain. This sample is part of a study of cytomegalovirus exposure and HLA in healthy donors. The V segment lost 5 bases and the J segment 2 bases; nucleotides outside the gene matches: 3. The CDR3 is made up of 15 amino acids. CDR1 is MDHEN, CDR2 SYDVKM, per germline. This PCR relied on a set of 60 Vbeta primers and 13 Jbeta primers. TCRdb's table, derived via immunoSEQ multiplex PCR, lists solely in-frame clones and lacks some. The data show about 170,000 clones, with approximately 80% seen just once and about 2.2% held by the top ten.

The clonotype was recovered from a woman aged 45 to 65 in good health and CMV-seronegative. This chain uses TRBV28 with TRBJ2-6; 7 nucleotides match TRBD1. Sequenced sample: PBMCs. CDR3 DNA sequence: TGTGCCAGCAGTACAGGGGAAGCTGGGGCCAACGTCCTGACTTTC. Its translation: CASSTGEAGANVLTF. The variable domain in full, completed from reference TRBV28 and TRBJ2-6, reads DVKVTQSSRYLVKRTGEKVFLECVQDMDHENMFWYRQDPGLGLRLIYFSYDVKMKEKGDIPEGYSVSREKKERFSLILESASTNQTSMYLCASSTGEAGANVLTFGAGSRLTVL.